Each of the 9 T cell receptor beta chains below was sequenced from the same sample in a study of cytomegalovirus exposure and HLA in healthy donors. Amplification used 60 Vbeta primers and 13 Jbeta primers. Libraries were prepared by immunoSEQ multiplex PCR; TCRdb keeps only in-frame clonotypes and omits some of them. The sample contains about 150,000 clones, around three quarters of which appear only once. Sequencing input: PBMCs. The receptors here all came from a male donor in good health and CMV-seronegative.

The chain is built from TRBV6-1 and TRBJ2-3; 12 bases agree with TRBD2. The J segment lost 2 bases and the V segment lost 2 bases, leaving 2 bases of the junction unmatched. This CDR3 spans 16 amino acids. In germline, CDR1 is MNHNS, CDR2 SASEGT. The CDR3 nucleotides read TGTGCCAGCAGTGAACTAGCGGGGGGGTACACAGATACGCAGTATTTT. This codes for CASSELAGGYTDTQYF.

The V call is TRBV5-1, the J call TRBJ2-5; D is ambiguous. The CDR3 extends over 12 amino acids. Germline assignment: CDR1 SGHRS and CDR2 YFSETQ. Trimming removed 5 bases at V and 5 bases at J, with 10 bases between. CDR3 residues: CASRQVMETQYF. The CDR3 DNA is TGCGCCAGCAGGCAGGTCATGGAGACCCAGTACTTC.

This chain joins TRBV18 and TRBJ2-5; 8 bases line up with TRBD2. J lost 1 base, V lost 3 bases, and 10 bases had no gene match. The CDR3 has 17 amino acids. Germline CDR1 reads KGHSH; CDR2 reads LQKENI. CDR3 sequence (DNA): TGTGCCAGCTCACCCTTAGCGGGAATTGCCCCCCAAGAGACCCAGTACTTC. Translated: CASSPLAGIAPQETQYF. The whole variable domain, remainder taken from reference TRBV18 and TRBJ2-5, is NAGVMQNPRHLVRRRGQEARLRCSPMKGHSHVYWYRQLPEEGLKFMVYLQKENIIDESGMPKERFSAEFPKEGPSILRIQQVVRGDSAAYFCASSPLAGIAPQETQYFGPGTRLLVL.

The gene calls are TRBV28 and TRBJ1-6; maybe TRBD1 (6 bases). The CDR3 is 17 amino acids. The germline CDR1 and CDR2 sequences are MDHEN and SYDVKM. The germline V and J ends were trimmed by 1 base and 10 bases, with 20 bases remaining between them. CDR3 sequence reads: CASSLYRVSPMVSPLHF. The CDR3 DNA sequence: TGTGCCAGCAGTTTATACAGGGTATCCCCGATGGTATCACCCCTCCACTTT.

In regard to this clone: Other DNA sequences within the sample encode an identical CDR3. The chain couples TRBV5-1 to TRBJ2-5, with D possibly being TRBD1 (5 bases). Germline V gives CDR1 SGHRS, CDR2 YFSETQ. CDR3 length: 14 residues. The V end was cut by 5 bases, the J end by 2 bases, with 13 bases between. The DNA for the CDR3 is TGCGCCAGCAGTCTGCAGGGATTACAAGAGACCCAGTACTTC. The encoded protein is CASSLQGLQETQYF.

This chain links TRBV5-1 with TRBJ1-4, with TRBD1 as a possible D gene (6 bases). The CDR3 contains 14 residues. The germline CDR1 and CDR2 sequences are SGHRS and YFSETQ. The V gene lost 0 bases and the J gene lost 8 bases, with 11 bases spanning the gap. CDR3 protein: CASSLGGGNEKLFF. The CDR3, as DNA: TGCGCCAGCAGCTTGGGTGGGGGCAACGAAAAACTGTTTTTT.

This clone was recorded a few times. The rearrangement links TRBV7-9 to TRBJ1-4, with 8 bases identical to TRBD1. Per the germline V gene, CDR1 is SEHNR and CDR2 is FQNEAQ (reference sequence). The CDR3 is 16 amino acids. The junction had 12 bases not matched to a gene; V was cut back by 6 bases and J by 6 bases. The CDR3 DNA follows: TGTGCCAGCAGTCTCGACGACAGGGGAGGGGATGAAAAACTGTTTTTT. Encoded protein: CASSLDDRGGDEKLFF.

The chain links TRBV5-1 to TRBJ1-1, with D tentatively TRBD1 (5 bases). Trimming stripped 3 bases from V and 0 bases from J, with 12 bases between. The CDR3 contains 15 residues. Looked up from germline, CDR1 is SGHRS and CDR2 is YFSETQ. The CDR3 protein is CASSSGAGVNTEAFF. DNA for the CDR3: TGCGCCAGCAGCTCGGGCGCGGGGGTGAACACTGAAGCTTTCTTT.

This chain links TRBV4-2 with TRBJ2-3; 11 nucleotides line up with TRBD2. V trimming: 1 base; J trimming: 2 bases; junction bases outside the gene matches: 14. The CDR3 loop spans 20 amino acids. Germline CDR1 reads LGHNA; CDR2 reads YNFKEQ. CDR3 bases: TGTGCCAGCAGCCAAGGTCTAGCGGGGGGCCGTTTACGGAACACAGATACGCAGTATTTT. Amino acid sequence: CASSQGLAGGRLRNTDTQYF.